The next 19 T cell receptor beta chains were all read from a single sample in a study of T cells in Graves' hyperthyroidism and ophthalmopathy. Template material for amplifying TCR beta CDR3 regions consisted of RNA transcripts. In the first-round RT-PCR of the TCR CDR3, the HTBI primer set was used. MiXCR, applied by TCRdb to the multiplex PCR reads, yields one record per CDR3 protein. The sample holds over 700,000 distinct CDR3 sequences, 38% seen once. Sequenced: blood. All receptors derive from a man aged 18 to 30 with Graves' hyperthyroidism.

This clonotype was counted a few times. This rearrangement joins TRBV4-1 to TRBJ2-5, with 11 bases identical to TRBD2. The CDR3 covers 18 residues. Per the germline V gene, CDR1 is MGHRA and CDR2 is YSYEKL. Trimming removed 1 base from V and 1 base from J; junction bases left unmatched: 8. The chain's CDR3 is CASSQGTSGGVVQETQYF. The DNA of the CDR3 is TGCGCCAGCAGCCAAGGCACTAGCGGGGGCGTCGTCCAAGAGACCCAGTACTTC.

Comments on this clonotype: A much larger clone lies one base from this, so it may be a read error. It is likely a read error, because the conserved phenylalanine at the end of the CDR3 is missing. Because the CDR3's place on the DNA is in doubt, the DNA is left out and the CDR3 is given as listed by TCRdb. This chain connects TRBV7-2 to TRBJ1-1. Germline values: CDR1 SGHTA, CDR2 FQGNSA. The length of the CDR3 is 10 amino acids, counting both ends. CDR3 region: CASSPSVSFL.

This clonotype has at least ten counts. The V and J genes are TRBV7-9 and TRBJ2-7, with D unresolved. Germline V gene lookup returns CDR1 SEHNR and CDR2 FQNEAQ (reference sequence). The V end was cut by 6 bases, the J end by 5 bases, with 11 bases between. The CDR3 is made up of 12 amino acids. In DNA, the CDR3 is TGTGCCAGCAGGGGCAGGTCCGACGAGCAGTACTTC. Translated, it gives CASRGRSDEQYF.

The rearrangement joins TRBV18 to TRBJ1-5; D is undetermined. Per germline, CDR1 KGHSH and CDR2 LQKENI. V dropped 5 bases and J dropped 0 bases, with 14 bases sitting between them. The CDR3 is 16 amino acids. CDR3 DNA: TGTGCCAGCTCAGCTGGATACAGAGATAGCAATCAGCCCCAGCATTTT. This codes for CASSAGYRDSNQPQHF.

This sequence joins TRBV5-1 and TRBJ1-1, with D hard to call. Trimming left V 2 bases short and J 0 bases short, with 14 bases between. Per the germline V gene, CDR1 is SGHRS and CDR2 is YFSETQ. This CDR3 spans 16 amino acids. The CDR3 reads CASSFYQDVLNTEAFF. In DNA form, the CDR3 reads TGCGCCAGCAGCTTCTATCAGGACGTTCTGAACACTGAAGCTTTCTTT.

This clonotype showed up many times. CDR3 sequence reads: CSVRDRAGNTIYF. The CDR3 nucleotides read TGCAGCGTGAGGGACAGGGCTGGAAACACCATATATTTT. The chain carries TRBV29-1 and TRBJ1-3; the match to TRBD1 covers 9 bases. This CDR3 comprises 13 residues. The junction had 2 bases not matched to a gene; V was cut back by 6 bases and J by 2 bases. Germline-derived CDR1 and CDR2 are SQVTM and ANQGSEA.

This chain joins TRBV20-1 and TRBJ2-7; 8 nucleotides line up with TRBD1. The CDR3 is 15 amino acids. The J segment lost 2 bases and the V segment lost 0 bases, leaving 6 bases of the junction unmatched. CDR1 DFQATT and CDR2 SNEGSKA come from the germline V gene (reference sequence). The CDR3 nucleotides read TGCAGTGCTAGAGATCTAGGGACAGGAGCCTACGAGCAGTACTTC. This encodes CSARDLGTGAYEQYF.

This clonotype was recorded many times. The chain recombines TRBV7-3 with TRBJ1-1; D gene ambiguous. Trimming took off 3 bases at V and 2 bases at J, with 7 bases between the two ends. Germline CDR1 and CDR2: SGHTA and FQGTGA. The CDR3 contains 13 residues. In nucleotides, the CDR3 is TGTGCCAGCAGCTTCACCATTAACACTGAAGCTTTCTTT. Translating it yields CASSFTINTEAFF.

This clonotype turned up a few times. The chain combines TRBV19 with TRBJ1-1; D not certain. The CDR3 is 15 residues long. The V end lost 2 bases, the J end lost 8 bases, and 18 bases lay between the germline ends. CDR1 and CDR2 from the germline V gene are LNHDA and SQIVND (reference sequence). The CDR3 loop is CASSIFGPKSREAFF. The CDR3, as DNA: TGTGCCAGTAGTATATTCGGTCCCAAGTCTCGAGAAGCTTTCTTT.

The chain combines TRBV5-1 with TRBJ1-1; D is ambiguous. V lost 4 bases and J lost 5, with 15 bases in between. The CDR3 has 14 amino acids. Germline CDR1 is SGHRS and CDR2 is YFSETQ. The CDR3 region is CASSPMISETEAFF. CDR3 DNA: TGCGCCAGCAGCCCGATGATCTCGGAGACTGAAGCTTTCTTT.

This clonotype was recorded at least ten times. This rearrangement joins TRBV9 to TRBJ1-3, with D perhaps matching TRBD1 (6 bases). Germline V lookup: CDR1 SGDLS, CDR2 YYNGEE. The CDR3 covers 15 residues. V lost 3 bases and J lost 0, with 10 bases in between. CDR3 amino acids: CASSGQATSGNTIYF. The DNA for the CDR3 is TGTGCCAGCAGCGGACAGGCCACCTCTGGAAACACCATATATTTT.

About this clonotype: One end of the junction fails to match germline, which may point to a read error. The chain recombines TRBV10-3 with TRBJ2-3; D is uncertain. The V gene's germline CDR1 is ENHRY and CDR2 SYGVKD. This CDR3 region has 12 residues. CDR3 protein: CASSYPRPTQYF. CDR3 bases: TGTGCCAGCAGTTACCCAAGGCCAACGCAGTATTTT.

This clonotype was detected a few times. The chain links TRBV7-2 to TRBJ1-5; D is unclear. CDR1 is SGHTA, CDR2 FQGNSA, per germline. CDR3 length: 14 amino acids. V lost 5 bases, J lost 1 base, and 9 bases lay in between. CDR3 sequence (DNA): TGTGCCAGCAGCCCCGCCCTGAGCAATCAGCCCCAGCATTTT. This gives the protein CASSPALSNQPQHF.

This clonotype was seen a few times. The rearrangement links TRBV24-1 to TRBJ1-2; D is undetermined. The CDR3 runs to 12 residues. V lost 5 bases to trimming and J lost 4 bases, with 7 bases between them. Per the germline V gene, CDR1 is KGHDR and CDR2 is SFDVKD. In nucleotides, the CDR3 is TGTGCCACCAGTGCGGGCAGCTATGGCTACACCTTC. Translation gives CATSAGSYGYTF.

About this clonotype: This may stem from a read error, because a much larger clone lies one nucleotide away. This chain uses TRBV7-6 with TRBJ2-7; D ambiguous. Germline V gene data show CDR1 as SGHVS and CDR2 as FNYEAQ. The CDR3 is made up of 14 amino acids. The DNA for the CDR3 is TGTGCCGGCAGCTTAGGGCCAGGAAAATACGAGCAGTACTTC. Protein: CAGSLGPGKYEQYF.

The chain couples TRBV2 to TRBJ2-3; possible D gene TRBD2, 6 bases. This CDR3 has 14 residues. CDR1 SNHLY and CDR2 FYNNEI come from the germline V gene. V lost 7 bases and J 0 bases, leaving 11 bases between the germline ends. CDR3 sequence reads: CASKEGTSTDTQYF. As DNA, the CDR3 is TGTGCCAGCAAGGAAGGGACTAGCACAGATACGCAGTATTTT.

V is TRBV6-5 and J is TRBJ2-2, with D uncertain. V lost 2 bases, J lost 3 bases, and 7 bases lay in between. Per the germline V gene, CDR1 is MNHEY and CDR2 is SVGAGI. This CDR3 comprises 14 residues. Written as DNA, the CDR3 is TGTGCCAGCAGTTACAGGGAAGACACCGGGGAGCTGTTTTTT. Translating gives CASSYREDTGELFF.

This chain links TRBV12-3 or TRBV12-4 with TRBJ2-7; either TRBD1 or TRBD2 may supply D (5 bases each). Trimming removed 6 bases from V and 1 base from J, with 16 bases in between. The CDR3 has 15 residues. The CDR3 protein is CASSPHLGTSYEQYF. CDR3 nucleotide sequence: TGTGCCAGCAGCCCTCACCTCGGGACGTCCTACGAGCAGTACTTC.

The chain links TRBV20-1 to TRBJ2-7; a weak D match, TRBD2 (6 bases). V dropped 0 bases and J dropped 4 bases, with 13 bases sitting between them. This CDR3 spans 14 amino acids. Germline loops: CDR1 DFQATT, CDR2 SNEGSKA (reference sequence). The CDR3 protein is CSARDLFRGYEQYF. DNA for the CDR3: TGCAGTGCTAGAGATCTCTTTCGGGGGTACGAGCAGTACTTC.